Below are 8 T cell receptor beta chains sequenced from a single sample in a study of regulatory T cells in long-lasting Graves disease. Relying on iRepertoire HTBI primers and Arm-PCR of CDR3 regions, the team built TCR beta libraries. TCRdb fed the multiplex PCR reads into MiXCR, producing one record per CDR3 protein. The sample consists of around 400,000 distinct CDR3 sequences, 15% of them appearing once. The time point: newly diagnosed GD, antithyroid drugs for less than 3 months. PBMCs provided the RNA from which the TCR library was made. The specimen comprised peripheral blood mononuclear cells (PBMCs), sampled at new diagnosis, from a patient treated with antithyroid drugs. These receptors were taken from a female donor with Graves disease.

In this sample, this clonotype turned up many times. The chain links TRBV6-5 to TRBJ2-2, with 7 bases lining up with TRBD1. With 2 bases clipped from V and 2 bases from J, the junction kept 11 bases outside the gene matches. Germline loops: CDR1 MNHEY, CDR2 SVGAGI. This CDR3 region has 18 residues. The CDR3 sequence is CASSYPPPRGRNTGELFF. Written as DNA, the CDR3 is TGTGCCAGCAGTTACCCACCGCCGAGGGGGCGCAACACCGGGGAGCTGTTTTTT.

In its sample, this clonotype was seen many times. This rearrangement joins TRBV27 to TRBJ2-7; TRBD2 aligns across 14 bases. This CDR3 region has 16 residues. Germline V CDR1 and CDR2: MNHEY, SMNVEV (reference sequence). V shed 5 bases and J 5 bases; nucleotides not matched to a gene: 8. The CDR3, as DNA: TGTGCCAGCAGTCCTGGGACTAGCGGGAGTAACCACGAGCAGTACTTC. Protein product: CASSPGTSGSNHEQYF.

This clonotype was recorded many times. This chain links TRBV7-2 with TRBJ2-3; D is unclear. Between the trimmed V and J ends, which lost 8 bases and 4 bases, there was a span of 13 bases. The CDR3 spans 13 residues. Germline CDR1 reads SGHTA; CDR2 reads FQGNSA. The CDR3 reads CASARVGADTQYF. The CDR3 DNA reads as TGTGCCAGCGCAAGGGTTGGGGCAGATACGCAGTATTTT. Full variable domain (outside the CDR3, taken from reference TRBV7-2 and TRBJ2-3): GAGVSQSPSNKVTEKGKDVELRCDPISGHTALYWYRQSLGQGLEFLIYFQGNSAPDKSGLPSDRFSAERTGGSVSTLTIQRTQQEDSAVYLCASARVGADTQYFGPGTRLTVL.

This rearrangement joins TRBV6-5 to TRBJ1-4, with a possible D match to TRBD1 (5 bases). Trimming took off 2 bases at V and 0 bases at J, with 10 bases between the two ends. Germline V gene sequence: CDR1 MNHEY, CDR2 SVGAGI. The CDR3 spans 16 residues. CDR3 nucleotides: TGTGCCAGCAGTTACCTCGGGGGAGCAACTAATGAAAAACTGTTTTTT. Translating gives CASSYLGGATNEKLFF.

This clonotype was observed at least ten times. The chain recombines TRBV27 with TRBJ1-1; 11 bases are shared with TRBD1. Germline V lookup: CDR1 MNHEY, CDR2 SMNVEV (reference sequence). The CDR3 consists of 15 residues. Unmatched junction bases numbered 5, after V lost 8 bases and J lost 0 bases. CDR3 sequence: CASCRTGGLNTEAFF. CDR3 DNA sequence: TGTGCCAGCTGCCGGACAGGGGGCTTGAACACTGAAGCTTTCTTT.

Comments on this clonotype: One junction end disagrees with the germline gene, perhaps due to a read error. CDR3 amino acids: CASNQVQGAFGELFF. Here the CDR3 DNA reads TGTGCCAGCAACCAAGTCCAGGGGGCTTTCGGGGAGCTGTTTTTT. The chain uses TRBV3-1 and TRBJ2-2; 8 nucleotides line up with TRBD1. The CDR3 is made up of 15 amino acids. Germline V gives CDR1 LGHDT, CDR2 YNNKEL (reference sequence).

This clonotype was seen repeatedly, ten times or more. This sequence joins TRBV12-3 or TRBV12-4 and TRBJ1-5; D gene uncertain. With 6 bases removed from V and 4 bases from J, the gap between germline ends came to 10 bases. This CDR3 spans 13 amino acids. CDR3 DNA: TGTGCCAGCAGCCTGCAAGAAAATCAGCCCCAGCATTTT. Amino acid sequence: CASSLQENQPQHF.

Many counts were recorded for this clonotype. V gene TRBV7-9 combines with J gene TRBJ1-4, with D possibly matching TRBD1 (6 bases). The CDR3 totals 14 residues. Trimming removed 6 bases from V and 5 bases from J, with 13 bases in between. Germline V lookup: CDR1 SEHNR, CDR2 FQNEAQ (reference sequence). The CDR3 protein is CASSLWGRNEKLFF. For the CDR3, the DNA is TGTGCCAGCAGTTTATGGGGGCGCAATGAAAAACTGTTTTTT. The whole variable domain, remainder taken from reference TRBV7-9 and TRBJ1-4, is DTGVSQNPRHKITKRGQNVTFRCDPISEHNRLYWYRQTLGQGPEFLTYFQNEAQLEKSRLLSDRFSAERPKGSFSTLEIQRTEQGDSAMYLCASSLWGRNEKLFFGSGTQLSVL.